In its sample, the clone carrying this T cell receptor (beta chain) was seen a few times. Antigen unknown. These data belong to a study of T-cell memory formation after mild COVID-19. Study at large: In these data, TCR clusters were largely donor specific. General study points: In pre-infection memory, a portion of responding clones appeared, which suggested that cross-reactive memory joined.

V was clipped by 3 bases and J by 2 bases; unmatched bases: 9. This CDR3 has 16 amino acids. The germline V gene encodes CDR1 SGHAT and CDR2 FQNNGV. 5'RACE primed from the constant segment yielded TCR alpha and TCR beta cDNA libraries bearing sample barcodes and UMIs. TCRdb redid the calling of the 5' RACE reads with MiXCR, one entry per CDR3 protein. The sample records about 290,000 distinct CDR3 sequences, about 15% being singletons. J is TRBJ2-5 and V is TRBV11-2; 7 nucleotides align to TRBD2. The sequence derives from a man between 18 and 29 years old who had mild COVID-19 (a few samples of this study predate the infection). Cell type and time point are not known. Specimen: PBMCs or a T cell subset sorted from them (not recorded which). In DNA, the CDR3 is TGTGCCAGCAGCTTTCCCGGTGGGGGGGGACAAGAGACCCAGTACTTC. It translates to CASSFPGGGGQETQYF.